Included here is one T cell receptor beta chain sequence, with context. This clonotype was seen a handful of times. Its antigen has not been determined. Base qualities are not recorded, but no much larger clone differs from it by a single base. The data originate from a study of T-cell memory formation after mild COVID-19 (dated by TCRdb to 2020 to 2023). At the level of the whole study: Most TCR sequence clusters were specific to one of the two donors. T-cell clones expanding and contracting after mild COVID-19 in a couple of donors were tracked by longitudinal TCRalpha and TCRbeta repertoire sequencing. Two young, previously healthy adult volunteers, one female and one male, were included in the cohort. Results the study describes overall, beyond this receptor: Contracting CD4+ clones turned up mainly in the CM and EM memory subsets, whereas EMRA was where CD8+ clones were enriched. Clones that contracted from day 15 to 85 showed balanced CD4/CD8 phenotypes, whereas a second wave of clones that expanded from day 15 to 37 leaned towards CD4+. Whether the second-wave clones peaking on day 37 were SARS-CoV-2 specific was not confirmed. The study covered only a couple of mild cases, and larger cohorts including severe cases with pre-infection samples were considered necessary. Some responding clones were detected in pre-infection memory, suggesting pre-existing cross-reactive memory T cells joined the SARS-CoV-2 response.

The CDR3 has 17 amino acids, counting the end cysteine and phenylalanine. Only CDR3 DNA remains: 51 bases, in frame from the first base. Trimming takes 7 bases off V and 3 bases off J; junction bases not matched to a gene: 16. The germline V gene yields SQVTM for CDR1 and ANQGSEA for CDR2. Ficoll-Paque density gradient centrifugation was the method used to isolate PBMCs. Sequencing relied on an Illumina NovaSeq 6000. cDNA libraries for TCRalpha and TCRbeta were prepared by 5'RACE using constant-segment primers, with sample barcodes and unique molecular identifiers added. RNA was extracted from every sample with Trizol reagent. Library amplification was performed in two PCR steps, and a second sample barcode and Illumina TruSeq adapters were introduced in the second step. Libraries were sequenced on an Illumina NovaSeq with 2 x 150 bp paired-end reads. On the study's bioinformatics: The reads were demultiplexed and collapsed into UMI-guided consensus sequences using migec v1.2.7. Using mixcr v2.1.11, UMI consensuses were aligned to TRA and TRB V and J templates and then assembled into clonotypes. A clonotype was counted as expanded or contracted only if both edgeR and NoisET called the change significant, with noise models trained on biological replicates. edgeR calls used a false discovery rate-adjusted p below 0.01 and a log2 fold-change threshold of 1. As an exploratory analysis of dynamics, PCA with hierarchical clustering was applied to max-normalized trajectories of the 1000 most abundant clonotypes. Separately sequenced CD4+ and CD8+ repertoires were used to assign a CD4 or CD8 phenotype to each responding clone. TCRdb itself trimmed the public reads at Q25 with fastp, ran MiXCR and retained productive beta chains. Each entry is one CDR3 protein sequence, shown with its most common DNA and genes. Clone size and V and J calls follow TCRdb, not the original study. This sample gives about 560,000 distinct CDR3 sequences in total; about a sixth of them show up just once. The top ten clonotypes cover around 11% of the sample.

What was sequenced was PBMCs or a T cell subset sorted from them (not recorded which). The rearrangement combines TRBV29-1 with TRBJ2-1, and TRBD1 matches 9 of the central bases. This TCR came from an adult woman who had mild COVID-19 (a few samples of this study predate the infection). The sample titles of this study are shuffled in the database, so cell type and time point are left out; the donor was told from shared clones. The bases are TGCAGCGCCGAAGGGAGAGGGACAGGGATCGGCTACAATGAGCAGTTCTTC. It is translated as CSAEGRGTGIGYNEQFF.